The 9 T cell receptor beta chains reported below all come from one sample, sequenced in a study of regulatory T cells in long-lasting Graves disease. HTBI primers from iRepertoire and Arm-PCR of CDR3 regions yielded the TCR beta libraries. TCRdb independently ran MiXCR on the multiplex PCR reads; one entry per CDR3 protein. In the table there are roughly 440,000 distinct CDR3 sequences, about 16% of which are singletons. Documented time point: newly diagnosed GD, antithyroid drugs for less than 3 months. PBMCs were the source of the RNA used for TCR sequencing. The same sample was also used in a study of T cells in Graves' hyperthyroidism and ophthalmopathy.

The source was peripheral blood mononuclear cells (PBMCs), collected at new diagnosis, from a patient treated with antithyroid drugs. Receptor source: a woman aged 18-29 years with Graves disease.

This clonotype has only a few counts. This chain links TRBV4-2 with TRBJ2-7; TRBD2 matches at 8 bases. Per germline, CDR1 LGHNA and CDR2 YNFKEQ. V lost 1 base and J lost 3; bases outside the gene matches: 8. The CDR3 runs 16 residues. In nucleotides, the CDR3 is TGTGCCAGCAGCCAAGGCGTGGGTAGCGGGAACTACGAGCAGTACTTC. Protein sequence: CASSQGVGSGNYEQYF.

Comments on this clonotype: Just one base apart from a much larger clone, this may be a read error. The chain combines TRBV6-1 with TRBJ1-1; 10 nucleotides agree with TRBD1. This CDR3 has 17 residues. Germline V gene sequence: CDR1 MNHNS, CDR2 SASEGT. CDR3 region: CASSDPSGQGRNTEVFF. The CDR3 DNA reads TGTGCCAGCAGTGATCCCTCGGGACAGGGGAGGAACACTGAAGTTTTCTTT.

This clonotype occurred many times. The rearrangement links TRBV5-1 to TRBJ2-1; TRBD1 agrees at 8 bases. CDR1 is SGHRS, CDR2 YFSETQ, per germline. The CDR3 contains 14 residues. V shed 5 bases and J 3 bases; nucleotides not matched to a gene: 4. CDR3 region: CASSGQGLYNEQFF. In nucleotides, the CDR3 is TGCGCCAGCAGTGGACAGGGTCTCTACAATGAGCAGTTCTTC.

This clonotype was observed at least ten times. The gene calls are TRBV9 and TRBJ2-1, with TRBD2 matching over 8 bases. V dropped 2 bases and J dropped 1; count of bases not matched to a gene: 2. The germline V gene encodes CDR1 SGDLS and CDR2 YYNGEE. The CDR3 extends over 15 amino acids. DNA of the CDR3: TGTGCCAGCAGCGTGGGACTAGAATCCTACAATGAGCAGTTCTTC. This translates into CASSVGLESYNEQFF.

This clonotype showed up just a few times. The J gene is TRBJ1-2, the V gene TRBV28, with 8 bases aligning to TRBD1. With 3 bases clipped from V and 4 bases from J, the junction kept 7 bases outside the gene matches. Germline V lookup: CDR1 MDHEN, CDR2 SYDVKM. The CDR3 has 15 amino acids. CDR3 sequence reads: CASSFFTQGAYGYTF. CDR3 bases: TGTGCCAGCAGTTTTTTCACGCAGGGGGCCTATGGCTACACCTTC.

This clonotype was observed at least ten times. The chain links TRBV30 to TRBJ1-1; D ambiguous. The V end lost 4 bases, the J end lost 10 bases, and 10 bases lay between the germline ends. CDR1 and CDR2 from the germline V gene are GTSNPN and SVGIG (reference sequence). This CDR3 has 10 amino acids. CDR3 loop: CAWKRGVAFF. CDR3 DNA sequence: TGTGCCTGGAAGCGTGGAGTAGCTTTCTTT.

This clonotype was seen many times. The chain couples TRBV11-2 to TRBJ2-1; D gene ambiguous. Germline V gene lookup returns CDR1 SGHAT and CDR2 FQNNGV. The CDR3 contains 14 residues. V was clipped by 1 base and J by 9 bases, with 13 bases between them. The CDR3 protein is CASSLAQTGREQFF. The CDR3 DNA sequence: TGTGCCAGCAGCTTAGCCCAGACGGGTCGTGAGCAGTTCTTC.

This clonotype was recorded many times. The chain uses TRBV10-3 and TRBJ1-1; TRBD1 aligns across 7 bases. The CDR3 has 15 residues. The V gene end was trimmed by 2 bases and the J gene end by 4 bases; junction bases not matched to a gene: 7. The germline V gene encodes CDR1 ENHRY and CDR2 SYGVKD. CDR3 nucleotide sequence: TGTGCCATCAGTGAGCCAAGACAGGGTAGCACTGAAGCTTTCTTT. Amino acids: CAISEPRQGSTEAFF.

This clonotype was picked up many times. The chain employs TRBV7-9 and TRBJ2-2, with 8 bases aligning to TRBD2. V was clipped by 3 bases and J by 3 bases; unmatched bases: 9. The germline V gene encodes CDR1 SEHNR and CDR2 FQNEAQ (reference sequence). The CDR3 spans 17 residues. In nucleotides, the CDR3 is TGTGCCAGCAGCTTGGTTAGCGGGATGTCGGACACCGGGGAGCTGTTTTTT. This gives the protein CASSLVSGMSDTGELFF.